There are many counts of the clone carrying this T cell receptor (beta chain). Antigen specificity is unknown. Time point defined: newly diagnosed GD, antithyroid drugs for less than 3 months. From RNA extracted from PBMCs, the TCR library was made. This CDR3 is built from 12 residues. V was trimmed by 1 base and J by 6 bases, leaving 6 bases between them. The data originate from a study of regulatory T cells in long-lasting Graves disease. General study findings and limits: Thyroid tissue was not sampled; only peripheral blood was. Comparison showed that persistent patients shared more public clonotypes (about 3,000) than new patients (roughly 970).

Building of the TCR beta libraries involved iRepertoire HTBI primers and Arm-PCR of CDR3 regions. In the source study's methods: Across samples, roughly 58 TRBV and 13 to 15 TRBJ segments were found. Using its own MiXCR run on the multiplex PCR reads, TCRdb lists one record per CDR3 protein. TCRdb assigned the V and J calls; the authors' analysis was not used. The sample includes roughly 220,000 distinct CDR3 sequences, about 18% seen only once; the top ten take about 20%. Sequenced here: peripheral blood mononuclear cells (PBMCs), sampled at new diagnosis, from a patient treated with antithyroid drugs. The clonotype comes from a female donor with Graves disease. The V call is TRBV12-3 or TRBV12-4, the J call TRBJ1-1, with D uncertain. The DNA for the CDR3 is TGTGCCAGCAGTTTAGGACCAGCTGAAGCTTTCTTT. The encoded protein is CASSLGPAEAFF.